Listed below are T cell receptor beta chains from one sample, sequenced in a study of regulatory T cells in long-lasting Graves disease. TCRdb reprocessed the multiplex PCR reads via MiXCR and lists one record per CDR3 protein. The repertoire consists of about 470,000 distinct CDR3 sequences, with 15% occurring once and the leading ten covering roughly 17%. The same sample was also studied in work on T cells in Graves' hyperthyroidism and ophthalmopathy.

Sequenced material: peripheral blood mononuclear cells (PBMCs), taken at new diagnosis, from a patient treated with antithyroid drugs. These receptors originate from a woman under 40 with Graves disease. The CDR3 runs from the conserved cysteine through the conserved F or W. D genes are given only for firm matches. Size is stated for part of the rows, as once, few or many counts, or as a class when the clone is expanded.

j_call clone_size v_call d_call cdr3_aa cdr3_nt
TRBJ2-2 few TRBV2 NA CASSETSSTGELFF TGTGCCAGCAGTGAGACAAGCAGCACCGGGGAGCTGTTTTTT
TRBJ2-7 NA TRBV24-1 NA CATSVAAFPYEQYF TGTGCCACCAGTGTGGCAGCATTTCCCTACGAGCAGTACTTC
TRBJ2-7 NA TRBV4-1 NA CASSQVTGGVSYEQYF TGCGCCAGCAGCCAAGTAACCGGCGGGGTTTCCTACGAGCAGTACTTC
TRBJ1-1 NA TRBV4-1 NA CASHAGGVATEAFF TGCGCCAGCCACGCCGGAGGGGTGGCCACTGAAGCTTTCTTT
TRBJ2-7 once TRBV7-9 NA CASSSVNSGPGYF TGTGCCAGCAGCTCCGTAAATAGCGGCCCGGGGTACTTC
TRBJ2-7 many TRBV18 TRBD2 CASSPMLAGEEQYF TGTGCCAGCTCACCAATGCTAGCGGGTGAAGAGCAGTACTTC
TRBJ2-1 many TRBV12-5 TRBD2 CASGLRLLGGLAGDEQFF TGTGCTAGTGGTTTGCGCCTCCTGGGTGGGCTAGCGGGAGATGAGCAGTTCTTC
TRBJ1-6 many TRBV3-1 NA CASSQVEQTYNSPLHF TGTGCCAGCAGCCAAGTGGAACAAACTTATAATTCACCCCTCCACTTT
TRBJ1-4 NA TRBV6-4 NA CASSDVPPADEKLFF TGTGCCAGCAGTGACGTCCCACCGGCGGATGAAAAACTGTTTTTT
TRBJ2-1 many TRBV5-1 TRBD1 CASSDGTANTYNEQFF TGCGCCAGCAGCGACGGGACAGCTAATACCTACAATGAGCAGTTCTTC
TRBJ1-2 NA TRBV3-1 TRBD1 CASSQGTGVYGYTF TGTGCCAGCAGCCAAGGGACAGGGGTCTATGGCTACACCTTC
TRBJ2-2 many TRBV7-9 TRBD1 CASSLQGAGTGELFF TGTGCCAGCAGCTTACAGGGGGCTGGAACCGGGGAGCTGTTTTTT
TRBJ2-4 once TRBV6-9 TRBD1 CASSSDRAQNIQYF TGTGCCAGCAGTTCGGACAGGGCTCAAAACATTCAGTACTTC
TRBJ2-3 few TRBV9 NA CASSVVDTRDTQYF TGTGCCAGCAGCGTAGTTGACACCAGAGATACGCAGTATTTT
TRBJ2-3 many TRBV27 NA CASSLSIGTDTQYF TGTGCCAGCAGTTTATCGATAGGCACAGATACGCAGTATTTT
TRBJ2-1 NA TRBV5-1 TRBD2 CASSLSTGLAIF TGCGCCAGCAGCTTGAGTACGGGACTAGCTATCTTC
TRBJ1-2 many TRBV6-1 NA CASSDWGKGYGYTF TGTGCCAGCAGTGACTGGGGCAAGGGCTATGGCTACACCTTC
TRBJ1-2 NA TRBV29-1 TRBD1 CSGSRDSGYGYTF TGCAGCGGCAGCAGGGACAGTGGATATGGCTACACCTTC
TRBJ2-7 NA TRBV5-1 TRBD2 CASSLVGGRGYEQYF TGCGCCAGCAGCTTGGTCGGCGGGAGGGGTTACGAGCAGTACTTC
TRBJ1-5 many TRBV6-2/TRBV6-3 TRBD1 CASSSGQGRQPQHF TGTGCCAGCAGTTCCGGACAGGGCAGGCAGCCCCAGCATTTT
TRBJ2-3 many TRBV7-9 TRBD2 CASSLAVGASGRATDTQYF TGTGCCAGCAGCTTAGCGGTCGGGGCCAGCGGGAGGGCAACAGATACGCAGTATTTT
TRBJ2-7 many TRBV6-5 NA CASSYRGKGYEQYF TGTGCCAGCAGTTACCGAGGGAAAGGGTACGAGCAGTACTTC
TRBJ1-6 many TRBV2 TRBD1 CASTLEGQSLNSPLHF TGTGCCAGCACCCTAGAGGGACAGTCCCTTAATTCACCCCTCCACTTT
TRBJ2-5 many TRBV19 NA CAVGNVQETQYF TGTGCCGTAGGAAATGTCCAAGAGACCCAGTACTTC
TRBJ1-4 NA TRBV28 NA CASSFGTHNEKLFF TGTGCCAGCAGTTTTGGGACCCATAATGAAAAACTGTTTTTT
TRBJ1-1 many TRBV18 NA CASHKGGQNTEAFF TGTGCCAGTCATAAGGGTGGCCAGAACACTGAAGCTTTCTTT
TRBJ2-1 many TRBV18 TRBD2 CASSPLAANEQFF TGTGCCAGCTCACCCCTAGCGGCCAATGAGCAGTTCTTC
TRBJ1-5 many TRBV12-3/TRBV12-4 NA CASRGGGRNQPQHF TGTGCCAGCAGAGGGGGGGGCAGGAATCAGCCCCAGCATTTT
TRBJ1-2 few TRBV19 NA CASSSPRQATNYGYTF TGTGCCAGTAGTAGTCCCCGGCAGGCCACTAACTATGGCTACACCTTC
TRBJ2-7 NA TRBV7-3 NA CASSRTAAYEQYF TGTGCCAGCAGCCGGACGGCTGCCTACGAGCAGTACTTC
TRBJ1-2 many TRBV29-1 TRBD1 CSSSRDSGYGYTF TGCAGCAGCAGCAGGGACAGTGGATATGGCTACACCTTC
TRBJ1-1 NA TRBV2 NA CASSVEQGAGTEAFF TGTGCCAGCAGTGTCGAACAGGGCGCGGGCACTGAAGCTTTCTTT
TRBJ2-2 many TRBV3-1 NA CASSPRGPYTGELFF TGTGCCAGCAGCCCCCGTGGTCCGTACACCGGGGAGCTGTTTTTT
TRBJ1-1 NA TRBV6-9 NA CASSFSTAVDTEAFF TGTGCCAGCAGTTTCTCGACCGCCGTTGACACTGAAGCTTTCTTT
TRBJ2-7 many TRBV7-9 NA CASSGLKGRSYEQYF TGTGCCAGCAGTGGACTTAAGGGGCGATCCTACGAGCAGTACTTC
TRBJ2-3 many TRBV20-1 NA CCGVTDTQYF TGCTGTGGGGTCACAGATACGCAGTATTTT
TRBJ1-6 many TRBV6-2/TRBV6-3 TRBD1 CASSYSGRQGNSPLHF TGTGCCAGCAGTTACTCGGGCCGACAGGGAAATTCACCCCTCCACTTT
TRBJ2-5 NA TRBV12-3/TRBV12-4 TRBD1 CASSLLGQGSEETQYF TGTGCCAGCAGTTTATTGGGACAGGGTTCTGAAGAGACCCAGTACTTC
TRBJ2-7 many TRBV12-3/TRBV12-4 NA CASSNRELRDRDLAGSYEQYF TGTGCCAGCAGCAACCGAGAACTTCGGGACAGGGACCTAGCGGGCTCCTACGAGCAGTACTTC
TRBJ2-1 many TRBV3-1 TRBD2 CASSQGPSGAYNEQFF TGTGCCAGCAGCCAAGGGCCTAGCGGGGCCTACAATGAGCAGTTCTTC
TRBJ2-2 many TRBV7-3 TRBD1 CASSSSTGRNGELFF TGTGCCAGCAGCTCTTCGACAGGGCGAAACGGGGAGCTGTTTTTT
TRBJ2-1 many TRBV12-3/TRBV12-4 TRBD2 CASTYQGSGRAGNEQFF TGTGCCAGCACTTACCAAGGGAGCGGGAGGGCCGGGAATGAGCAGTTCTTC
TRBJ2-5 many TRBV12-3/TRBV12-4 NA CASTPSEQGTQYF TGTGCCAGCACCCCTTCGGAGCAAGGGACCCAGTACTTC
TRBJ1-3 NA TRBV7-6 TRBD1 CATTGGDGNTIYF TGTGCTACGACAGGGGGGGATGGAAACACCATATATTTT
TRBJ2-7 few TRBV19 TRBD2 CASGGGGLQDYEQYF TGTGCCAGTGGGGGGGGGGGACTCCAAGACTACGAGCAGTACTTC
TRBJ1-2 NA TRBV7-9 NA CASSLSKEGLYGYTF TGTGCCAGCAGCTTATCCAAAGAAGGCCTCTATGGCTACACCTTC
TRBJ1-1 many TRBV11-3 NA CASSLTRQMNTEAFF TGTGCCAGCAGCTTAACTAGGCAGATGAACACTGAAGCTTTCTTT
TRBJ2-7 many TRBV20-1 TRBD1 CSARDWDRGSYEQYF TGCAGTGCTAGAGACTGGGACAGGGGCTCCTACGAGCAGTACTTC
TRBJ2-1 many TRBV20-1 TRBD1 CSAKRWDRAGDEQFF TGCAGTGCTAAGAGGTGGGACAGAGCCGGCGATGAGCAGTTCTTC
TRBJ2-7 NA TRBV7-9 NA CASSRIGHEQYF TGTGCCAGCAGCAGAATCGGCCACGAGCAGTACTTC
TRBJ2-2 few TRBV12-3/TRBV12-4 NA CASSSGVRTGELFF TGTGCCAGCAGTTCAGGGGTTAGAACCGGGGAGCTGTTTTTT
TRBJ2-3 many TRBV18 TRBD2 CASSPPIGLAGPTDTQYF TGTGCCAGCTCACCACCAATAGGACTAGCGGGCCCCACAGATACGCAGTATTTT
TRBJ2-7 many TRBV27 TRBD2 CASSLTSGQGSYEQYF TGTGCCAGCAGTTTGACTAGCGGCCAGGGCAGCTACGAGCAGTACTTC
TRBJ2-1 many TRBV6-2/TRBV6-3 TRBD2 CASSPLAGHEQFF TGTGCCAGCAGTCCCTTAGCGGGCCATGAGCAGTTCTTC
TRBJ2-3 NA TRBV4-1 TRBD2 CASSQAGTSGRDTQYF TGCGCCAGCAGCCAGGCCGGGACTAGCGGGAGAGATACGCAGTATTTT